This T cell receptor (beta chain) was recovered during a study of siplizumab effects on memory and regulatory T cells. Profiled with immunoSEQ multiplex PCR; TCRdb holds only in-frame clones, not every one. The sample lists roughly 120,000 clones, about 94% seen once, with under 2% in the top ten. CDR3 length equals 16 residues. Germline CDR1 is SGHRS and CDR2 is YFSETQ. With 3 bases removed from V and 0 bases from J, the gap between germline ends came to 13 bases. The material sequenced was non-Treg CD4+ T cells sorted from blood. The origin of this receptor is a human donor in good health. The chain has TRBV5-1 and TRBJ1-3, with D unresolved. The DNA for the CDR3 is TGCGCCAGCAGCTCTCAGACCGACTTCTCTGGAAACACCATATATTTT. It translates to CASSSQTDFSGNTIYF.